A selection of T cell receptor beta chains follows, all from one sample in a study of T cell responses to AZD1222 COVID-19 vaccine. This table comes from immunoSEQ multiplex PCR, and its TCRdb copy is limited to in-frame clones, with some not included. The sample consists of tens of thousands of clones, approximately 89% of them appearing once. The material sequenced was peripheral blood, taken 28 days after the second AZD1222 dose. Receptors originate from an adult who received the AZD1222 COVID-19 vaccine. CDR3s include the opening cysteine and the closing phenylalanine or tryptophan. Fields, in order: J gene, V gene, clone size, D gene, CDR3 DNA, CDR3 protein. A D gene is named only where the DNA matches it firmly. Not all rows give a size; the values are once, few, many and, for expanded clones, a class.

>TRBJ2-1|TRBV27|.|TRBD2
TGTGCCAGCAGTTTGTGGACTAGCGGGTCCTACAATGAGCAGTTCTTC
CASSLWTSGSYNEQFF
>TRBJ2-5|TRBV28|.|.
TGTGCCAGCAGTTTATTACAGGTCAAGGAGACCCAGTACTTC
CASSLLQVKETQYF
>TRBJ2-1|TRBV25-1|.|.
TGTGCCAGCAGTGGACACCTTAACAATGAGCAGTTCTTC
CASSGHLNNEQFF
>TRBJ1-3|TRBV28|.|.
TGTGCCAGCAGTTTAGGAGGGGGAGGCCTTGGTGGAAACACCATATATTTT
CASSLGGGGLGGNTIYF
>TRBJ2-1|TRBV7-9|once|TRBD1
TGTGCCAGCAGTTACGACAGGGGCCTTTACAATGAGCAGTTCTTC
CASSYDRGLYNEQFF
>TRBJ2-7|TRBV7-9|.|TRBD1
TGTGCCAGCAGCTTAGGGACAGGGGGCCGCGACGAGCAGTACTTC
CASSLGTGGRDEQYF
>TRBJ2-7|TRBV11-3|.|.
TGTGCCAGCAGCTCGGCCGGTACTAACGAGCAGTACTTC
CASSSAGTNEQYF
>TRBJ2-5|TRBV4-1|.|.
TGCGCCAGCAGCCAAGAGAGGGTTTTCGGAGAGACCCAGTACTTC
CASSQERVFGETQYF
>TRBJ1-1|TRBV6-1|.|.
TGTGCCAGCAGTGAGGAGGGGGGAGGGCGGGCTGAAGCTTTCTTT
CASSEEGGGRAEAFF
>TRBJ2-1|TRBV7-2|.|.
TGTGCCAGCAGCTTAAAAATGGGGCAGGTAGCCGGTGAGCAGTTCTTC
CASSLKMGQVAGEQFF
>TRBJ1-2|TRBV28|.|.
TGTGCCAGCAGTTTAATGAGCTTTGCCTCTAACTATGGCTACACCTTC
CASSLMSFASNYGYTF
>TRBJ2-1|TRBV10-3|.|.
TGTGCCATGTTCCGGGACTACAATGAGCAGTTCTTC
CAMFRDYNEQFF
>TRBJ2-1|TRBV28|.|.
TGTGCCAGCAGCGGCTACACAGGGAGCTCCTACAATGAGCAGTTCTTC
CASSGYTGSSYNEQFF
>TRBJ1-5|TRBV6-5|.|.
TGTGCCAGCCGGGCGGAATCTAGCAATCAGCCCCAGCATTTT
CASRAESSNQPQHF
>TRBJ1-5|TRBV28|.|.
TGTGCCAGCAGACCATTTGGACAGCCCCAGCATTTT
CASRPFGQPQHF
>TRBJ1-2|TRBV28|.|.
TGTGCCAGCCATGACGGGGTTATTTCTAACTATGGCTACACCTTC
CASHDGVISNYGYTF
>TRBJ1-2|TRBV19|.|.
TGTGCCAGTAGTATCTTCCAGGGCGGCTATGGCTACACCTTC
CASSIFQGGYGYTF
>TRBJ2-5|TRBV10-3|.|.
TGTGCCATCAGTGAGTCGAGTCGGCTCGTAGCAGAGACCCAGTACTTC
CAISESSRLVAETQYF
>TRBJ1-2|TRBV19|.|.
TGTGCCAGTAGTATAGATTGGGGGAATGGCTACACCTTC
CASSIDWGNGYTF
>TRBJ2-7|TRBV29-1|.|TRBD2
TGCAGCGCCTTCGCCTCCCCGGGACTAGCGGGAGTCGAGCAGTACTTC
CSAFASPGLAGVEQYF
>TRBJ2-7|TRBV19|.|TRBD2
TGTGCCAGTAGTATAGTCCCAACTAGCGGGAGAACGTACGAGCAGTACTTC
CASSIVPTSGRTYEQYF
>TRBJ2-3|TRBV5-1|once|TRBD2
TGCGCCAGCAGCTTCGGACTAGCGGGAGTAGATACGCAGTATTTT
CASSFGLAGVDTQYF
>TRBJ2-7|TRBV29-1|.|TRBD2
TGCAGCGTCAAGACTAGCGGGACCTCCTACGAGCAGTACTTC
CSVKTSGTSYEQYF
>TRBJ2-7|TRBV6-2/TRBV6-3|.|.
TGTGCCAGCAGTTACTCGGCCGAGCAGTACTTC
CASSYSAEQYF
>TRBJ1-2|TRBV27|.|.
TGTGCCAGCAGTTCGGACCCGGACAGACGCTATGGCTACACCTTC
CASSSDPDRRYGYTF
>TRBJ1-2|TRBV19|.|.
TGTGCCAGTAGTCCCCGTTATGACAGGCCAAACTATGGCTACACCTTC
CASSPRYDRPNYGYTF
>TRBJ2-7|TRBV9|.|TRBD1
TGTGCCAGCAGCTCGAAGGGACAGGGAAGTCCCTACGAGCAGTACTTC
CASSSKGQGSPYEQYF
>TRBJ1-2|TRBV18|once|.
TGTGCCAGCTCACCAGTTCCGATAGCTAACTATGGCTACACCTTC
CASSPVPIANYGYTF
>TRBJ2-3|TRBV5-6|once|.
TGTGCCAGCAGCGCCCGGGCCCCTCGGTCAGATACGCAGTATTTT
CASSARAPRSDTQYF
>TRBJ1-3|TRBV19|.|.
TGTGCCAGTACCCCTGGGGCGGCTGGAAACACCATATATTTT
CASTPGAAGNTIYF
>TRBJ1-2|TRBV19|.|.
TGTGCCAGTAGTATAGAGAGTGCAGGGATCAGAAATTATGGCTACACCTTC
CASSIESAGIRNYGYTF
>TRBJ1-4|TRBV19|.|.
TGTGCCAGTAGTATAGAGGGACGGCCGGGCACTAATGAAAAACTGTTTTTT
CASSIEGRPGTNEKLFF
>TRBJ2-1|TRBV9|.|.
TGTGCCAGCAGCCCCAATCCATCCATTTACAATGAGCAGTTCTTC
CASSPNPSIYNEQFF
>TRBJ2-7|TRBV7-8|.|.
TGTGCCAGCAGCCGGCGAGGGTACTACGAGCAGTACTTC
CASSRRGYYEQYF
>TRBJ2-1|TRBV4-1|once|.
TGCGCCAGCAGCCACCCTGGGGCACACACGGGTGAGCAGTTCTTC
CASSHPGAHTGEQFF
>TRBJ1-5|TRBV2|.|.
TGTGCCAGTCACAGGGCAAATCAGCCCCAGCATTTT
CASHRANQPQHF
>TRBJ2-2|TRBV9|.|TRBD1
TGTGCCAGCAGCGTAGGAGGGGGCGGAGGGGAGCTGTTTTTT
CASSVGGGGGELFF
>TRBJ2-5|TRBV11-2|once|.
TGTGCCAGCAGCACCGAAACAGGGACCCAAGAGACCCAGTACTTC
CASSTETGTQETQYF
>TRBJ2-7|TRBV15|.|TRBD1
TGTGCCACCAGCTCCCCGGGACAGGGTCTAACCGAGCAGTACTTC
CATSSPGQGLTEQYF
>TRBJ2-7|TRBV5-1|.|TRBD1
TGCGCCAGCAGCTCATCCGGGACAGGGACCTACGAGCAGTACTTC
CASSSSGTGTYEQYF